Listed here is a single T cell receptor (beta chain). Its specificity is not known. This CDR3 has 14 residues. Germline values: CDR1 SNHLY, CDR2 FYNNEI. The germline V and J ends were trimmed by 8 bases and 1 base, with 12 bases remaining between them. Profiled with immunoSEQ multiplex PCR; TCRdb holds only in-frame clones, not every one. The sample consists of about 2.1 million clones, about 93% of them appearing once. The sample originates from a study of shared clonotypes between healthy human individuals. Study in general: Those who served as donors were two women and a few men between the ages of 18 and 49.

In the naive CD8 group, cells lacked CD45RO and were positively selected for CCR7, so terminally differentiated effector memory CD45RA+ cells were left out. The study, taken as a whole, reports: Clonotype sharing across donors was expected to vary with sequencing depth. It was the non-shared clonotypes that had lower generation probabilities than clonotypes shared by all four donors.

This receptor was obtained from a young man in good health. Some clones in this sample may be carry-over from other donors' samples. The sample comprised naive CD8+ T cells from PBMCs. The V call is TRBV2, the J call TRBJ2-1, with unresolved D. The CDR3 is CASGISWSYNEQFF. CDR3 in DNA: TGTGCCAGCGGTATCTCTTGGTCCTACAATGAGCAGTTCTTC.